This T cell receptor (beta chain) was obtained from a study of regulatory T cells in long-lasting Graves disease. General study findings and limits: TCR diversity in persistent Graves' patients was below that of newly diagnosed ones.

Building the TCR beta libraries relied on iRepertoire HTBI primers, and CDR3 regions underwent Arm-PCR. TCRdb processed the multiplex PCR reads anew with MiXCR; each CDR3 protein has one entry. The data hold more than 350,000 distinct CDR3 sequences, with around 23% observed a single time. Regarding time point: persistent/refractory GD, antithyroid drugs over 5 years with positive TRAb. PBMCs were the source of the RNA used for TCR sequencing. American Thyroid Association guidelines defined how Graves' disease was diagnosed. Regarding this clonotype: Its specificity is unknown.

V gave up 6 bases and J gave up 5 bases; unmatched junction bases: 4. The CDR3 is made up of 13 amino acids. Germline V gives CDR1 SGHRS, CDR2 YFSETQ. The clonotype originates from a female donor with Graves disease. The specimen comprised peripheral blood mononuclear cells (PBMCs), sampled when the disease was refractory, from a patient treated with antithyroid drugs. V and J are TRBV5-1 and TRBJ2-1; 8 positions agree with TRBD2. The CDR3 region has the DNA TGCGCCAGCAACCGAGCGGGAGACAATGAGCAGTTCTTC. This encodes CASNRAGDNEQFF.